The 5 T cell receptor beta chains below come from one sample, sequenced in a study of cytomegalovirus exposure and HLA in healthy donors (dated 2017 in TCRdb). Library prep was done by the immunoSEQ multiplex PCR assay. A mixture of 60 forward primers for TCR Vbeta segments and 13 reverse primers for TCR Jbeta segments was used in the multiplex PCR. TCRdb carries this immuneACCESS record with in-frame sequences only. Its versions omit some clonotypes, under half of them owing to an unresolved V gene in the studies checked, with the rest unexplained. Per the sample table, the count is about 55,000 clones. The ten largest clones take up roughly 9.6% of the sample. What was sequenced was PBMCs. These TCRs come from a man in his fifties in good health and CMV-seropositive.

This chain links TRBV4-2 with TRBJ2-3, with 10 bases that match TRBD2. This CDR3 comprises 15 residues. The germline gives CDR1 LGHNA, CDR2 YNFKEQ. Germline trimming cut 5 bases from V and 3 bases from J; bases unmatched to any gene: 5. The CDR3 sequence is CASSLAGGETDTQYF. CDR3 in DNA: TGTGCCAGCAGCTTAGCGGGGGGAGAAACAGATACGCAGTATTTT.

V and J are TRBV19 and TRBJ2-7; 7 nucleotides align to TRBD1. The CDR3 loop spans 15 amino acids. V shed 4 bases and J 0 bases; nucleotides not matched to a gene: 6. Germline V gene lookup returns CDR1 LNHDA and CDR2 SQIVND (reference sequence). The CDR3 DNA sequence: TGTGCCAGTAGTAAACAGGGGTCCCACTCCTACGAGCAGTACTTC. Its translation is CASSKQGSHSYEQYF. Full variable domain (rest looked up from reference TRBV19 and TRBJ2-7): DGGITQSPKYLFRKEGQNVTLSCEQNLNHDAMYWYRQDPGQGLRLIYYSQIVNDFQKGDIAEGYSVSREKKESFPLTVTSAQKNPTAFYLCASSKQGSHSYEQYFGPGTRLTVT.

This chain links TRBV19 with TRBJ1-5, with a tentative D call TRBD1 (5 bases). Trimming removed 2 bases from V and 6 bases from J, with 11 bases in between. CDR3 length: 14 residues. Germline values: CDR1 LNHDA, CDR2 SQIVND (reference sequence). CDR3 bases: TGTGCCAGTAGTATACTGCCCGGGGGTCAGCCCCAGCATTTT. This gives the protein CASSILPGGQPQHF.

The rearrangement links TRBV6-6 to TRBJ2-7, with D possibly being TRBD2 (5 bases). The CDR3 extends over 15 amino acids. V lost 2 bases and J lost 0, with 11 bases in between. Germline V gene lookup returns CDR1 MNHNY and CDR2 SVGAGI (reference sequence). The CDR3 region has the DNA TGTGCCAGCAGTTACGGTGCGGGTGCCTCCTACGAGCAGTACTTC. This translates into CASSYGAGASYEQYF.

V gene TRBV27 combines with J gene TRBJ1-5, with 8 bases lining up with TRBD1. Germline-derived CDR1 and CDR2 are MNHEY and SMNVEV (reference sequence). This CDR3 spans 14 amino acids. V shed 2 bases and J 5 bases; nucleotides not matched to a gene: 2. CDR3 coding DNA: TGTGCCAGCAGTTTACAGGGGGCCCATCAGCCCCAGCATTTT. Protein: CASSLQGAHQPQHF.